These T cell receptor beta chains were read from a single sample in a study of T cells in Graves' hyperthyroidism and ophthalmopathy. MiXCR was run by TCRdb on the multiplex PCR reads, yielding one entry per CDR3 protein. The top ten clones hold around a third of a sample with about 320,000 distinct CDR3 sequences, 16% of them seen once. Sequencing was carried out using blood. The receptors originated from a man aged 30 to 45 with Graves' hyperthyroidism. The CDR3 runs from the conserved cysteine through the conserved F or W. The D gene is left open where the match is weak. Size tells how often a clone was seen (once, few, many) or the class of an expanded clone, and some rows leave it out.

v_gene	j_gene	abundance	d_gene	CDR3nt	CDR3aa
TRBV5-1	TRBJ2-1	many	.	TGCGCCAGCAGGGCTGACGGAAATGAGCAGTTCTTC	CASRADGNEQFF
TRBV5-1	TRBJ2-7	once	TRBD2	TGCGCCAGCAGAATAGCGGGAGGATCCTACGAGCAGTACTTC	CASRIAGGSYEQYF
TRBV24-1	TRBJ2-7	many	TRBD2	TGTGCCACCAGTGATGCGGGACTAGCCCAAGGAGAGCAGTACTTC	CATSDAGLAQGEQYF
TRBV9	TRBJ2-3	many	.	TGTGCCAGCAGCGTAGCTCGGACTCCTGATACGCAGTATTTT	CASSVARTPDTQYF
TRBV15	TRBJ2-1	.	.	TGTGCCACCAGCAGAGATATCGATGAGCAGTTCTTC	CATSRDIDEQFF
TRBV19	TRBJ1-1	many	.	TGTGCCAGTAGTATCCCGTACCTACCCACTGAAGCTTTCTTT	CASSIPYLPTEAFF
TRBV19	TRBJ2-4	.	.	TGTGCCAGTACTGGGACAAGACTAGCCAAAAACATTCAGTACTTC	CASTGTRLAKNIQYF
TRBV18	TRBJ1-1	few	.	TGTGCCAGCTCACCCCCGTCGGGGGCCCCTGAAGCTTTCTTT	CASSPPSGAPEAFF
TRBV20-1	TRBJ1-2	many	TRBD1	TGCAGTGCTTTCCGTTCGGGACAGATCGGCTACACCTTC	CSAFRSGQIGYTF
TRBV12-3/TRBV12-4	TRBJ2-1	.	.	TGTGCCAGCAGTTTAGGGACCCCCCAGATTAATGAGCAGTTCTTC	CASSLGTPQINEQFF
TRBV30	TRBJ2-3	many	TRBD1	TGTGCCTGGAGAGACAGGGGGCGTTCAGATACGCAGTATTTT	CAWRDRGRSDTQYF
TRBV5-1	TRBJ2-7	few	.	TGCGCCAGCGGATGGCCAGGGGTGAGCGAGCAGTACTTC	CASGWPGVSEQYF
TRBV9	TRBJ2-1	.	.	TGTGCCAGCAGCGTAGCGGACAGACCCATTAAACAGTTCTTC	CASSVADRPIKQFF
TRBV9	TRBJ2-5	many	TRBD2	TGTGCCAGCAGCGTAGCTAGCGGGAGGATCGGCCAAGAGACCCAGTACTTC	CASSVASGRIGQETQYF
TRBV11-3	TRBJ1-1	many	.	TGTGCCAGCAGCTTAGTGCACCGCAACACTGAAGCTTTCTTT	CASSLVHRNTEAFF
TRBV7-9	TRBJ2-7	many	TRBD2	TGTGCCAGCGCCCCTCTAGCGGTAAGCTCCTACGAGCAGTACTTC	CASAPLAVSSYEQYF
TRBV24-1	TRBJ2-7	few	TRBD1	TGTGCCACCAGTGATCCTGACAGGGGGCTTAACGAGCAGTACTTC	CATSDPDRGLNEQYF
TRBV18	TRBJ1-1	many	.	TGTGCCAGCTCCCCCGCCGAGGGGGGCTTCACTGAAGCTTTCTTT	CASSPAEGGFTEAFF
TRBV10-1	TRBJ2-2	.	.	TGCGCCAGCGAGGGCCGCACCGGGGAGCTGTTTTTT	CASEGRTGELFF
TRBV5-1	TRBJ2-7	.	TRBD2	TGCGCCAGCAGCTTCGGTGCGGGAGGGCGGTCCGAGCAGTACTTC	CASSFGAGGRSEQYF
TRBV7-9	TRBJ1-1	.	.	TGTGCCAGCACCCGGGAGGGGAAGAACACTGAAGCTTTCTTT	CASTREGKNTEAFF
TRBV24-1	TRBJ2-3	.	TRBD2	TGTGCCACCAGTGATTTGCCTAGCGGGTCCCGCACAGATACGCAGTATTTT	CATSDLPSGSRTDTQYF
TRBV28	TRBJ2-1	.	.	TGTGCCAGCAGTCCTCAAGGTGACCCCTCCTACAATGAGCAGTTCTTC	CASSPQGDPSYNEQFF
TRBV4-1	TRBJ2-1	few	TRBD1	TGCGCCAGCAGCCCCCGGACAGGGGGTCCCTACAATGAGCAGTTCTTC	CASSPRTGGPYNEQFF
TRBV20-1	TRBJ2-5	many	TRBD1	TGCAGTGCTATGCGACCTCGGGACAGGGGTACGGCCCAGTACTTC	CSAMRPRDRGTAQYF
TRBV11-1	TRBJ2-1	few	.	TGTGCCAGCAGCTTAGGGGGCAGGGAGGCTGAGCAGTTCTTC	CASSLGGREAEQFF
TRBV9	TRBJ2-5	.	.	TGTGCCAGCAGCTCCTATATGGTTCAGAGCCAAGAGACCCAGTACTTC	CASSSYMVQSQETQYF